This TCR beta chain was captured in a study of radiotherapy plus CTLA-4 blockade in lung cancer. Germline V lookup: CDR1 SGHNT, CDR2 YYREEE (reference sequence). The CDR3 extends over 12 amino acids. V lost 0 bases, J lost 8 bases, and 8 bases lay in between. General study findings and limits: Radiotherapy with ipilimumab was followed by blood expansion of tumor-derived clones.

Some clones are missing from TCRdb's copy, which holds only in-frame ones; the method was immunoSEQ multiplex PCR. The sample holds tens of thousands of clones, about 72% seen once. Note on this clone: Its antigen is not known.

This clonotype was obtained from a human donor with non-small cell lung cancer who had stable disease on radiotherapy plus ipilimumab. The V and J genes are TRBV5-4 and TRBJ1-1; no reliable D call. Specimen: peripheral blood, collected from a patient treated with radiotherapy plus ipilimumab. The CDR3 region is CASSLVNSEAFF. The DNA for the CDR3 is TGTGCCAGCAGCTTGGTGAATAGCGAAGCTTTCTTT.